This TCR beta chain emerged from a study of T cell responses to AZD1222 COVID-19 vaccine. This CDR3 has 17 amino acids. Germline loops: CDR1 KGHDR, CDR2 SFDVKD. Losses at the gene ends were 1 base for V and 2 bases for J; bases not matched to a gene: 4. Findings of the study overall: Clonal diversity may have been underestimated in mostly white British donors. Reports say nearly half of spike-specific TCRs go after unmutated variant regions. Baseline antibody screening turned up just six seropositive AZD1222 recipients.

Second-dose intervals of approximately 4 or approximately 12 weeks were pooled. TCRdb keeps only in-frame clones here, not all; method: immunoSEQ multiplex PCR. The sample has 140,000 to 150,000 clones; 90% to 95% are singletons. About this clone: What it binds is not known.

The sample consisted of peripheral blood, taken 28 days after the second AZD1222 dose. The chain carries TRBV24-1 and TRBJ1-5, with TRBD1 matching over 10 bases. This sequence was found in an adult who received the AZD1222 COVID-19 vaccine. The CDR3 spells CATSDFGDRGGNQPQHF. CDR3 coding DNA: TGTGCCACCAGTGATTTCGGGGACAGGGGCGGCAATCAGCCCCAGCATTTT.